The text below deals with one T cell receptor beta chain. The CDR3 contains 15 residues. After removal of 2 bases from V and 9 bases from J, the junction contained 10 bases not matched to a gene. Germline CDR1 reads SGHTA; CDR2 reads FQGNSA. This sample is drawn from a study of T cells in narcolepsy. Looking at the study overall: Enrolled donors included narcolepsy type 1 or type 2 patients and healthy controls.

Generated by immunoSEQ multiplex PCR, the TCRdb table keeps only in-frame clones and is missing some. The sample includes over 25,000 clones, roughly 79% of them seen just once. The chain combines TRBV7-2 with TRBJ2-1; 7 nucleotides align to TRBD1. The sequencing input was memory (CD45RA-) CD4+ T cells from blood. The TCR sequence derives from a human donor in good health. CDR3 region: CASSLSAGGLGEQFF. As DNA, the CDR3 is TGTGCCAGCAGCTTATCGGCAGGGGGTTTAGGTGAGCAGTTCTTC. The full variable domain, with the rest looked up from reference TRBV7-2 and TRBJ2-1, is GAGVSQSPSNKVTEKGKDVELRCDPISGHTALYWYRQSLGQGLEFLIYFQGNSAPDKSGLPSDRFSAERTGGSVSTLTIQRTQQEDSAVYLCASSLSAGGLGEQFFGPGTRLTVL.